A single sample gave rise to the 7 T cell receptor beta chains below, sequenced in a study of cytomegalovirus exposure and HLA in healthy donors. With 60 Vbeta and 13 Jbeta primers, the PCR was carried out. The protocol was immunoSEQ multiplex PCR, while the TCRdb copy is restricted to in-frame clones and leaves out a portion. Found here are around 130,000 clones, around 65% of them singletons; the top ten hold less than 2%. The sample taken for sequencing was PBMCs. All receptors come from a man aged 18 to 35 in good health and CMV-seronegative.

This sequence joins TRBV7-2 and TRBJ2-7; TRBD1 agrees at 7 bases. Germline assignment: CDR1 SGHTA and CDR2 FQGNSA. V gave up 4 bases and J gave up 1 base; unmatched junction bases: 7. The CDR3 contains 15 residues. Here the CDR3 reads CASSWTGAQSYEQYF. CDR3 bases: TGTGCCAGCAGCTGGACAGGAGCCCAATCCTACGAGCAGTACTTC.

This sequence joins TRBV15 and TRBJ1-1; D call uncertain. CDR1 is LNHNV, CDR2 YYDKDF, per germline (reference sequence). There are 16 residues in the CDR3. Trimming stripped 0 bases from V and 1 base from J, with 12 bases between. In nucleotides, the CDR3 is TGTGCCACCAGCAGAGATGTCACCTGGAGGAACACTGAAGCTTTCTTT. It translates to CATSRDVTWRNTEAFF.

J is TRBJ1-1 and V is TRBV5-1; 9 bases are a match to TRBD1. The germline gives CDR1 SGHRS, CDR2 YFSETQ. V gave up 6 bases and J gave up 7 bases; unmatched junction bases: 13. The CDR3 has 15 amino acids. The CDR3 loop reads CASTQITGGSGEAFF. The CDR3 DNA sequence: TGCGCCAGCACCCAAATTACAGGGGGCAGCGGTGAAGCTTTCTTT.

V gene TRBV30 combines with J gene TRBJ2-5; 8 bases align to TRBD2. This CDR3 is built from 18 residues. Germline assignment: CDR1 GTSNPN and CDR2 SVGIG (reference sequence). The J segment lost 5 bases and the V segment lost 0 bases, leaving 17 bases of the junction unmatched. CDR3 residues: CAWSVGRRREGHWETQYF. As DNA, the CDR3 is TGTGCCTGGAGTGTAGGGAGGCGCCGGGAGGGCCACTGGGAGACCCAGTACTTC.

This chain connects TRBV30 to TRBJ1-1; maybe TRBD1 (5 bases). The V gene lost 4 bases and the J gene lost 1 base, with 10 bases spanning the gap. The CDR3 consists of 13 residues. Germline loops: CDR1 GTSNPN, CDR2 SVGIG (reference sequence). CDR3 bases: TGTGCCTGGACTGGCAGGGAGAACACTGAAGCTTTCTTT. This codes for CAWTGRENTEAFF.

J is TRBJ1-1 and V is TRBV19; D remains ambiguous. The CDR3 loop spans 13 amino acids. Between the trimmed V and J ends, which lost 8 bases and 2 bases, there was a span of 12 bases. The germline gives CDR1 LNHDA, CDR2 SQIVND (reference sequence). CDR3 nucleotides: TGTGCCAGTGCCAGGAGGATCAACACTGAAGCTTTCTTT. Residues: CASARRINTEAFF.

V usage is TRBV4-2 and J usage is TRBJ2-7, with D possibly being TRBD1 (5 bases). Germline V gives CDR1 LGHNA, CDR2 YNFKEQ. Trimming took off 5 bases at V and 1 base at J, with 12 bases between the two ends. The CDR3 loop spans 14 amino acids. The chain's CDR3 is CASSTQTASYEQYF. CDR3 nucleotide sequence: TGTGCCAGCAGCACCCAGACAGCGTCCTACGAGCAGTACTTC.